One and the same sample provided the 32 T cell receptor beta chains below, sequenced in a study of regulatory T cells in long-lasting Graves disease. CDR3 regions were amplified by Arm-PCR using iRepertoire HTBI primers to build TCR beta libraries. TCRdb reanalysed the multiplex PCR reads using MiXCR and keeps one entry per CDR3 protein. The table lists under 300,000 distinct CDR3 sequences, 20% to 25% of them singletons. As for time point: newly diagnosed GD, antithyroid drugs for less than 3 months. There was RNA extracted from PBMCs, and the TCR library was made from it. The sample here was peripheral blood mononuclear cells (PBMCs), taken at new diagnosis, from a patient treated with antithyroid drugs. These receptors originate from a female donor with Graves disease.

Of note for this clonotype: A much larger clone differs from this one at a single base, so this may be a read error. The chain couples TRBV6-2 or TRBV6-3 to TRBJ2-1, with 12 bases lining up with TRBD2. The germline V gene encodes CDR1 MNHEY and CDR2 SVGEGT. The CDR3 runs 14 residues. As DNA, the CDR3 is TGTGCCAGCAGGGCTAGCGGGGGGGCGGATGAGCAGCTCTTC. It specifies CASRASGGADEQLF.

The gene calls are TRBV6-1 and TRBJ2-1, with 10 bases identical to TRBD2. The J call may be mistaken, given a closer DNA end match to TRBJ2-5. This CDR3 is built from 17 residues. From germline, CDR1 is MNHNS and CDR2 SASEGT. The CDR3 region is CASSFGFTSGDQETQYF. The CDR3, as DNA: TGTGCCAGCAGCTTCGGCTTTACTAGCGGGGATCAAGAGACCCAGTACTTC.

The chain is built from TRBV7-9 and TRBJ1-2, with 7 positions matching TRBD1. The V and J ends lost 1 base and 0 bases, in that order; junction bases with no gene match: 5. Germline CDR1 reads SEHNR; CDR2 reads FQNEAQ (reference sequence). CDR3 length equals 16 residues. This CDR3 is CASSLVRDSPNYGYTF. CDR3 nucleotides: TGTGCCAGCAGCTTAGTTCGGGACAGCCCTAACTATGGCTACACCTTC.

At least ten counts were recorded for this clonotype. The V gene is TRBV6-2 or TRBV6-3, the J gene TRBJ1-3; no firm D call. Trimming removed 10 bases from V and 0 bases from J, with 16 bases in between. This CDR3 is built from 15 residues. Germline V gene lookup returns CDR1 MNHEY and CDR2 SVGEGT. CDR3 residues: CATRGPVNSGNTIYF. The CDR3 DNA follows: TGTGCCACCCGAGGACCGGTTAACTCTGGAAACACCATATATTTT.

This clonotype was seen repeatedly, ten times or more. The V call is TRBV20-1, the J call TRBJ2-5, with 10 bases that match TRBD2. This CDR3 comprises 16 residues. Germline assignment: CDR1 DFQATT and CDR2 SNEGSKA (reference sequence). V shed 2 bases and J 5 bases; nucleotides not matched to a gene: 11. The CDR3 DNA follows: TGCAGTGCTAGATGGGAGGCTAGCGGGAGTGGGGAGACCCAGTACTTC. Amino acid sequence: CSARWEASGSGETQYF.

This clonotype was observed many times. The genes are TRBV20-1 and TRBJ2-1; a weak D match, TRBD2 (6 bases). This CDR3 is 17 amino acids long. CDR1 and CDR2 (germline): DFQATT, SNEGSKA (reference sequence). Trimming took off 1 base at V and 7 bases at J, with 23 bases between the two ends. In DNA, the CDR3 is TGCAGTGCTAGAGCCGGGGACTCCCCAGTAGGTCTTAATGAGCAGTTCTTC. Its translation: CSARAGDSPVGLNEQFF.

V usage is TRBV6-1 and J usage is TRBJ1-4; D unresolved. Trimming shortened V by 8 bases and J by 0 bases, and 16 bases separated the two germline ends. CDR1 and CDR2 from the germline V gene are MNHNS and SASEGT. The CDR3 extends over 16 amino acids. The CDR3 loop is CASGPLQTATNEKLFF. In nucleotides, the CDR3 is TGTGCCAGCGGCCCCCTGCAGACCGCAACTAATGAAAAACTGTTTTTT.

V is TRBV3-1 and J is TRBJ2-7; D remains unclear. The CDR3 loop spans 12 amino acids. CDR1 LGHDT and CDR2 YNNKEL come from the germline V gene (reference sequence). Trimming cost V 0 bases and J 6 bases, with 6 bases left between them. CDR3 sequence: CASSQDAREQYF. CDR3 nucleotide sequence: TGTGCCAGCAGCCAAGACGCCCGCGAGCAGTACTTC.

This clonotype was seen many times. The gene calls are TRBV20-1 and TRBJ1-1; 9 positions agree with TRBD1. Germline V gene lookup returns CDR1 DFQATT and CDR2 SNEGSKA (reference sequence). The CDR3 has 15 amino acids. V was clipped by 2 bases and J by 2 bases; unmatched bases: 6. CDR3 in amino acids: CSARSYRGPNTEAFF. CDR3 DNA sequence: TGCAGTGCTAGATCCTACAGGGGGCCCAACACTGAAGCTTTCTTT.

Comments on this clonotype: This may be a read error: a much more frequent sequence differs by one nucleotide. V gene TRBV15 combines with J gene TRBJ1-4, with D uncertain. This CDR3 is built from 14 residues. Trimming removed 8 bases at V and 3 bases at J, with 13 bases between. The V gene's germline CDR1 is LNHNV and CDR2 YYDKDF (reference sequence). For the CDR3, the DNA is TGTGCCACCGGCTCGGCGCGGGCTAATGAAAAACTGTTTTTT. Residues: CATGSARANEKLFF.

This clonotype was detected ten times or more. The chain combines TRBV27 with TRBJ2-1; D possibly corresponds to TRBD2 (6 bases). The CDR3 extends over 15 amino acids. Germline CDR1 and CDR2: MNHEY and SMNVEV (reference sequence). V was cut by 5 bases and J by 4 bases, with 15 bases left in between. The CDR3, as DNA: TGTGCCAGCAGTATGGGGACTCTCCCGTACAATGAGCAGTTCTTC. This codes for CASSMGTLPYNEQFF.

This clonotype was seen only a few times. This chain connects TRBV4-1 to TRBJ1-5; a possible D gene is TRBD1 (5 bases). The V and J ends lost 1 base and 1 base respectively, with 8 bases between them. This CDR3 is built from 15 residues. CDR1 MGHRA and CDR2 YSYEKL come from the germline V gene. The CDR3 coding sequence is TGCGCCAGCAGCCAAGTGCGGGACAGCAATCAGCCCCAGCATTTT. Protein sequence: CASSQVRDSNQPQHF.

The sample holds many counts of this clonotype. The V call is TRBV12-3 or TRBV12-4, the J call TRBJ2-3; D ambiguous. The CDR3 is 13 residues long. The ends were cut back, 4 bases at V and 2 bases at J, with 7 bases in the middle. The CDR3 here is CASSSHATDTQYF. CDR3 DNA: TGTGCCAGCAGTTCCCATGCCACAGATACGCAGTATTTT.

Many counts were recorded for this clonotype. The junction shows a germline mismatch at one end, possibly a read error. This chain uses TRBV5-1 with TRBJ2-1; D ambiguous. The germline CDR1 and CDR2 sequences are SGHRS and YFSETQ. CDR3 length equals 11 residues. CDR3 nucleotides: TGTGCCAGCAGCTTGGAAAATGAGCAGTTCTTC. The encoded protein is CASSLENEQFF.

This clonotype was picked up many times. Here the CDR3 DNA reads TGTGCCAGCAGTAAACGACAGGGCGCCGGGGAGCTGTTTTTT. Translating it yields CASSKRQGAGELFF. V gene TRBV2 combines with J gene TRBJ2-2; 7 bases match TRBD1. The trim removed 5 bases at V and 6 bases at J, leaving 6 bases unmatched. The V gene's germline CDR1 is SNHLY and CDR2 FYNNEI. The length of the CDR3 is 14 residues.

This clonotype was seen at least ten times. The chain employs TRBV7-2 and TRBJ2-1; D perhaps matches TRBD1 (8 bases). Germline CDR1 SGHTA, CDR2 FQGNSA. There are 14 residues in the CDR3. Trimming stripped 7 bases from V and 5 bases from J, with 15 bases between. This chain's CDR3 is CASKGQGGNNEQFF. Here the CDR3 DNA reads TGTGCCAGCAAAGGACAGGGAGGGAACAATGAGCAGTTCTTC.

The CDR3 bases are TGCGCCAGCAGTGACCTCTCCGGGTCCCTCCACTTT. Residues: CASSDLSGSLHF. V usage is TRBV10-1 and J usage is TRBJ1-6; D remains ambiguous. Trimming took off 3 bases at V and 14 bases at J, with 11 bases between the two ends. From germline, CDR1 is WNHNN and CDR2 SYGVQD (reference sequence). The CDR3 length is 12 residues.

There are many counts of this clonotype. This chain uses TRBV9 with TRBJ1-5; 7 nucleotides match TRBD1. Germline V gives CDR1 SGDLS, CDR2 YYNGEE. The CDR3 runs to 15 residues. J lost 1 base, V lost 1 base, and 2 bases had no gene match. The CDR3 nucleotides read TGTGCCAGCAGCGTAACAGGGGCCAGCAATCAGCCCCAGCATTTT. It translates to CASSVTGASNQPQHF.

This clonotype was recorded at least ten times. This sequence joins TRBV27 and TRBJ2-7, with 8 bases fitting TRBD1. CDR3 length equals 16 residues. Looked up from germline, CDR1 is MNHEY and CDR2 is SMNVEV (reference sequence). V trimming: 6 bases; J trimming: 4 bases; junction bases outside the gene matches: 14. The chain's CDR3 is CASSSRPGQAKYEQYF. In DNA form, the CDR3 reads TGTGCCAGCAGCTCCCGCCCGGGACAGGCGAAGTACGAGCAGTACTTC.

The CDR3 DNA reads as TGTGCCAGCAGCTTAGCGGGGGGGTCGGATCAGCCCCAGCATTTT. It encodes CASSLAGGSDQPQHF. The J gene is TRBJ1-5, the V gene TRBV7-9, with TRBD1 as a possible D gene (5 bases). Germline V CDR1 and CDR2: SEHNR, FQNEAQ (reference sequence). The CDR3 sequence is 15 residues long. V was cut by 0 bases and J by 5 bases, with 11 bases left in between.

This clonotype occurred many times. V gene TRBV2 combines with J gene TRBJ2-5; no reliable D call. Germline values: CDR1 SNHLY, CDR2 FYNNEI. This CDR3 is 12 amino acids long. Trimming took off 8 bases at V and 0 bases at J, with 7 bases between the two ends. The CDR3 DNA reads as TGTGCCAGCGGTACGGACCAAGAGACCCAGTACTTC. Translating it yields CASGTDQETQYF.

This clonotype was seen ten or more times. Here the CDR3 reads CASSLNNQPQHF. Here the CDR3 DNA reads TGTGCCAGCAGTCTAAACAATCAGCCCCAGCATTTT. The rearrangement links TRBV7-2 to TRBJ1-5, with D unclear. The CDR3 is 12 residues long. Trimming shortened V by 6 bases and J by 3 bases, and 6 bases separated the two germline ends. The germline V gene encodes CDR1 SGHTA and CDR2 FQGNSA.

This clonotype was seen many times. The CDR3 nucleotides are TGTGCCAGCAGTTACGGTACAGACAAAAACATTCAGTACTTC. This sequence encodes CASSYGTDKNIQYF. The chain joins TRBV6-2 or TRBV6-3 to TRBJ2-4, with unresolved D. The CDR3 runs to 14 residues. Germline CDR1 is MNHEY and CDR2 is SVGEGT. V was cut by 2 bases and J by 3 bases, with 8 bases left in between.

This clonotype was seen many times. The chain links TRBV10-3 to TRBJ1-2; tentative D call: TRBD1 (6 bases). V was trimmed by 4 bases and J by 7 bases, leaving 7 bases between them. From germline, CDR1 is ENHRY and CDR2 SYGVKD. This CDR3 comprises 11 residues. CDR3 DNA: TGTGCCATCAGTGGGGGGGCTGGCTACACCTTC. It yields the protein CAISGGAGYTF.

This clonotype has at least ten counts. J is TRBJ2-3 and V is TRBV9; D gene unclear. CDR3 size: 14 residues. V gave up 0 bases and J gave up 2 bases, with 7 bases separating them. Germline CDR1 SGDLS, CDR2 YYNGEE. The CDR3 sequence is CASSVDLVTDTQYF. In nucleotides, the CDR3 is TGTGCCAGCAGCGTAGATCTAGTCACAGATACGCAGTATTTT.

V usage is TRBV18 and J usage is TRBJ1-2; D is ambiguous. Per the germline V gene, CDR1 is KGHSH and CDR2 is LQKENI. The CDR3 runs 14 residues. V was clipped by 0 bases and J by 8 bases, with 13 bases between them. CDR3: CASSPPNRGEGYTF. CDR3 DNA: TGTGCCAGCTCACCACCGAATCGGGGAGAGGGCTACACCTTC.

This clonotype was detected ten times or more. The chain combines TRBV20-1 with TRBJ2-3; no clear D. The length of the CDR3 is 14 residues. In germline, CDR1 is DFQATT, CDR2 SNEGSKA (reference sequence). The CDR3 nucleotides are TGCAGCTCCTGCAGGCCTCCTAGCACAGATACGCAGTATTTT. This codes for CSSCRPPSTDTQYF.

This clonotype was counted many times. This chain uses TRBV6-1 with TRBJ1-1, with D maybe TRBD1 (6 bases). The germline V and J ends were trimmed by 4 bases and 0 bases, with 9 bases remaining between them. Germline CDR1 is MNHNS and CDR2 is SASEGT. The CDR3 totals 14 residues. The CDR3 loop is CASSVGHLNTEAFF. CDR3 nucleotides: TGTGCCAGCAGTGTGGGACACTTGAACACTGAAGCTTTCTTT.

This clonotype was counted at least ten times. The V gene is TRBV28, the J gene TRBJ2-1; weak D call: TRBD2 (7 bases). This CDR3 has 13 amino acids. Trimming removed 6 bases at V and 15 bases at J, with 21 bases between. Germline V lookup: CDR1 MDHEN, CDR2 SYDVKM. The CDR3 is CASRLGGQGYSFF. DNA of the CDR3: TGTGCCAGCAGGTTGGGGGGGCAGGGGTATTCGTTCTTC.

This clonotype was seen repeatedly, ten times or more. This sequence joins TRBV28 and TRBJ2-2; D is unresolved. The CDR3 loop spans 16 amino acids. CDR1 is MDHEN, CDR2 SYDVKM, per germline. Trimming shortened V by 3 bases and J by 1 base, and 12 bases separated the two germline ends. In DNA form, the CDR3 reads TGTGCCAGCAGTTTCGACCTGCAATTGAACACCGGGGAGCTGTTTTTT. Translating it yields CASSFDLQLNTGELFF. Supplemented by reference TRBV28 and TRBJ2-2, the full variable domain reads DVKVTQSSRYLVKRTGEKVFLECVQDMDHENMFWYRQDPGLGLRLIYFSYDVKMKEKGDIPEGYSVSREKKERFSLILESASTNQTSMYLCASSFDLQLNTGELFFGEGSRLTVL.

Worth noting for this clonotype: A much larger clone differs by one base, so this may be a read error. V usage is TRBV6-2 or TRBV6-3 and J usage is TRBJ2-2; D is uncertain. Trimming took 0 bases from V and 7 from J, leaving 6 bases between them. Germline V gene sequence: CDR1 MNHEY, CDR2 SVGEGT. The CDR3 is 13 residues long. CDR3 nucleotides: TGTGCCAGCAGTTACTCGCGTATCGGGGAGCTGTTTTTT. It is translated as CASSYSRIGELFF.

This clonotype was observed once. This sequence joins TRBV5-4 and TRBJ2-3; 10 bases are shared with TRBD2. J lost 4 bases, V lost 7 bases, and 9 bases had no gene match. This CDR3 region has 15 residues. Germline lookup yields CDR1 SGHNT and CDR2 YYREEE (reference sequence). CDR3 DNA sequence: TGTGCCAGCGGCCTTCTAGCGGGAGCCCCAGATACGCAGTATTTT. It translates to CASGLLAGAPDTQYF.